This entry concerns a single TCR beta chain. A second PCR, run for about 7 to 11 cycles, used a sample-barcoded 5' primer plus a J-beta primer mix. TCRdb fed the 5' RACE reads into MiXCR, producing one record per CDR3 protein. Among roughly 1.5 million distinct CDR3 sequences listed, roughly 43% were seen once. The study recruited healthy Caucasian donors from Russia who were aged roughly 6 to 100. This specimen comes from a study of blood T cells in healthy people across ages. The sequenced sample was blood. This clonotype originated in a woman aged 18-30 years in good health.

Here the CDR3 DNA reads TGTGCCAGCAGCCCGGGGTTTGGACAACTAGGAACTGAAGCTTTCTTT. It is translated as CASSPGFGQLGTEAFF. The V call is TRBV7-9, the J call TRBJ1-1; possible D gene TRBD1, 5 bases. This CDR3 is 16 amino acids long. Trimming cost V 5 bases and J 5 bases, with 21 bases left between them. The germline gives CDR1 SEHNR, CDR2 FQNEAQ (reference sequence).